This T cell receptor beta chain was observed in a study of regulatory T cells in long-lasting Graves disease. To note about this clonotype: Its cognate antigen is unknown. This may stem from a read error, because a much larger clone lies one nucleotide away.

The V end lost 5 bases, the J end lost 3 bases, and 16 bases lay between the germline ends. Looked up from germline, CDR1 is MDHEN and CDR2 is SYDVKM. This CDR3 comprises 15 residues. Through Arm-PCR of CDR3 regions and iRepertoire HTBI primers, TCR beta libraries were built. Original processing notes: Sample data revealed some 58 TRBV and 12 to 15 TRBJ segments. One entry per CDR3 protein, called by TCRdb with MiXCR from the multiplex PCR reads. The V and J calls and clone size come from TCRdb's table, not from the authors' own analysis. The sample holds more than 650,000 distinct CDR3 sequences; 30% are singletons and the top ten take 40% to 55%. The time point was: persistent/refractory GD, antithyroid drugs over 5 years with positive TRAb. PBMC-derived RNA was used for the TCR library. Findings of the study overall: New patients shared fewer public clonotypes (around 880) than persistent patients did (fewer than 3,000).

This clonotype was obtained from a female donor with Graves disease. The V and J genes are TRBV28 and TRBJ1-1; D remains ambiguous. Sequences were derived from peripheral blood mononuclear cells (PBMCs), sampled when the disease was refractory, from a patient treated with antithyroid drugs. CDR3 sequence: CASSPQGHGDTEAFF. DNA of the CDR3: TGTGCCAGCAGTCCCCAAGGGCACGGGGACACTGAAGCTTTCTTT.